This entry features one T cell receptor (beta chain) sequence. The protocol was immunoSEQ multiplex PCR, while the TCRdb copy is restricted to in-frame clones and leaves out a portion. The table lists 350,000 to 450,000 clones, around 90% of them singletons. This sample is drawn from a study of control samples from healthy donors and cancer patients. The sequence was obtained from a man aged 40-50 years with head and neck cancer. Input material: PBMCs.

As DNA, the CDR3 is TGTGCCAGCAGCGAAAAAGGGGGCCGAACAGATACGCAGTATTTT. Protein sequence: CASSEKGGRTDTQYF. V and J are TRBV7-3 and TRBJ2-3; 7 bases line up with TRBD1. Germline loops: CDR1 SGHTA, CDR2 FQGTGA. Unmatched junction bases numbered 8, after V lost 5 bases and J lost 3 bases. The CDR3 totals 15 residues.